The 31 T cell receptor beta chains presented below share a single source sample, sequenced in a study of T-cell memory formation after mild COVID-19. MiXCR was run by TCRdb on the 5' RACE reads, yielding one entry per CDR3 protein. The table includes 250,000 to 300,000 distinct CDR3 sequences, 8% to 10% detected once. Sequenced: PBMCs or a T cell subset sorted from them (not recorded which). Every receptor here comes from a man younger than 35 who had mild COVID-19 (a few samples of this study predate the infection). Cell type and time point are not known.

In this sample, this clonotype turned up a few times. This chain connects TRBV6-2 or TRBV6-3 to TRBJ2-3, with D perhaps matching TRBD2 (5 bases). Trimming pared 0 bases from V and 2 bases from J, leaving 15 bases between. This CDR3 comprises 17 residues. Germline assignment: CDR1 MNHEY and CDR2 SVGEGT. The CDR3 bases are TGTGCCAGCAGTTACTCGTTCAGATCGGGATCCACAGATACGCAGTATTTT. Translation: CASSYSFRSGSTDTQYF.

The V gene is TRBV7-6, the J gene TRBJ2-5; D tentatively fits TRBD1 or TRBD2 (6 bases each). Germline V CDR1 and CDR2: SGHVS, FNYEAQ. Between the trimmed V and J ends, which lost 1 base and 5 bases, there was a span of 17 bases. This CDR3 comprises 16 residues. The CDR3 sequence is CASSLVTRGRRETQYF. DNA for the CDR3: TGTGCCAGCAGCTTAGTTACTCGGGGGCGCAGGGAGACCCAGTACTTC.

CDR3: CASSSDRQVDLSDTQYF. In nucleotides, the CDR3 is TGTGCCAGCAGTTCCGACCGACAGGTAGATTTGTCAGATACGCAGTATTTT. The V call is TRBV28, the J call TRBJ2-3; weak D call: TRBD1 (6 bases). Trimming stripped 4 bases from V and 4 bases from J, with 21 bases between. CDR3 length equals 17 residues. Germline CDR1 is MDHEN and CDR2 is SYDVKM.

This chain uses TRBV7-9 with TRBJ1-1; D remains ambiguous. CDR1 SEHNR and CDR2 FQNEAQ come from the germline V gene (reference sequence). V lost 1 base to trimming and J lost 1 base, with 7 bases between them. This CDR3 has 14 amino acids. The CDR3 DNA reads TGTGCCAGCAGCTTAGGAGAGTGGAACACTGAAGCTTTCTTT. This translates into CASSLGEWNTEAFF.

The chain has TRBV27 and TRBJ1-5, with D perhaps TRBD1 (6 bases). Trimming shortened V by 3 bases and J by 2 bases, and 17 bases separated the two germline ends. The CDR3 has 17 amino acids. Looked up from germline, CDR1 is MNHEY and CDR2 is SMNVEV (reference sequence). In DNA, the CDR3 is TGTGCCAGCAGTTTCAATCAGAGGGGGTCGGGCAATCAGCCCCAGCATTTT. It translates to CASSFNQRGSGNQPQHF.

J is TRBJ1-5 and V is TRBV4-1; D is perhaps TRBD1 (5 bases). The CDR3 is 18 amino acids. CDR1 and CDR2 from the germline V gene are MGHRA and YSYEKL. Deletions cut 0 bases from V and 7 bases from J, with 22 bases between. The CDR3 bases are TGCGCCAGCAGCCAAGATCCAGCGGGGCGTGTGGGCGAGCAGCCCCAGCATTTT. Translating gives CASSQDPAGRVGEQPQHF.

This clonotype was counted a few times. This chain joins TRBV15 and TRBJ1-5; 12 bases match TRBD1. The CDR3 covers 18 residues. Losses at the gene ends were 0 bases for V and 4 bases for J; bases not matched to a gene: 7. Germline CDR1 reads LNHNV; CDR2 reads YYDKDF (reference sequence). The DNA of the CDR3 is TGTGCCACCAGCAGAGATGGGGACAGGGGGCGGTGGAATCAGCCCCAGCATTTT. Encoded protein: CATSRDGDRGRWNQPQHF.

This clonotype was observed a few times. V is TRBV7-9 and J is TRBJ2-7; D is uncertain. The V and J ends lost 1 base and 0 bases respectively, with 10 bases between them. Germline V gene data show CDR1 as SEHNR and CDR2 as FQNEAQ (reference sequence). This CDR3 is built from 15 residues. The chain's CDR3 is CASSLGDSSSYEQYF. Here the CDR3 DNA reads TGTGCCAGCAGCTTAGGCGACTCGAGCTCCTACGAGCAGTACTTC.

This clonotype was observed many times. This chain connects TRBV5-5 to TRBJ2-1; TRBD2 might be the D (6 bases). V lost 0 bases to trimming and J lost 0 bases, with 10 bases between them. CDR3 length equals 16 residues. The germline V gene has CDR1 SGHKS and CDR2 YYEKEE (reference sequence). CDR3 sequence: CASSLEGRGSYNEQFF. The CDR3 coding sequence is TGTGCCAGCAGCTTGGAGGGGCGGGGCTCCTACAATGAGCAGTTCTTC.

In this sample, this clonotype turned up a few times. J is TRBJ1-6 and V is TRBV12-3 or TRBV12-4, with a weak D call TRBD1 (5 bases). The CDR3 has 13 residues. V was clipped by 6 bases and J by 10 bases, with 13 bases between them. This CDR3 is CASSGTARSPLHF. The DNA for the CDR3 is TGTGCCAGCAGCGGGACTGCTAGATCACCCCTCCACTTT.

The CDR3 reads CASNKEGRVDTGELFF. CDR3 sequence (DNA): TGTGCCAGCAACAAAGAAGGACGGGTCGACACCGGGGAGCTGTTTTTT. The chain joins TRBV12-3 or TRBV12-4 to TRBJ2-2; no reliable D call. V was pared by 7 bases and J by 3 bases, with 18 bases between. This CDR3 is 16 amino acids long.

There are many counts of this clonotype. This chain joins TRBV18 and TRBJ2-2; D is ambiguous. Germline assignment: CDR1 KGHSH and CDR2 LQKENI. CDR3 length equals 12 residues. The V gene lost 3 bases and the J gene lost 4 bases, with 3 bases spanning the gap. The chain's CDR3 is CASSPITGELFF. For the CDR3, the DNA is TGTGCCAGCTCACCGATCACCGGGGAGCTGTTTTTT.

This clonotype was found many times. The chain recombines TRBV7-9 with TRBJ2-2; TRBD1 matches 7 bases. CDR1 and CDR2 (germline): SEHNR, FQNEAQ (reference sequence). J was trimmed by 1 base and V by 8 bases; bases with no gene match: 7. This CDR3 has 15 amino acids. The CDR3 DNA reads TGTGCCAGCGGTCCTCAGGGGGTGAACACCGGGGAGCTGTTTTTT. Its translation is CASGPQGVNTGELFF.

This clonotype was counted between two and nine times. This chain links TRBV6-6 with TRBJ2-3; 11 bases are shared with TRBD1. V dropped 5 bases and J dropped 3; count of bases not matched to a gene: 1. There are 14 residues in the CDR3. The germline V gene encodes CDR1 MNHNY and CDR2 SVGAGI (reference sequence). This CDR3 is CASSGQGATDTQYF. The CDR3, as DNA: TGTGCCAGCAGTGGACAGGGGGCGACAGATACGCAGTATTTT.

This clonotype turned up a few times. The CDR3 DNA reads TGTGCCAGCGGGACCAATCTAGCGGGGGGATCCTACGAGCAGTACTTC. Its protein is CASGTNLAGGSYEQYF. This chain links TRBV6-5 with TRBJ2-7; 11 nucleotides line up with TRBD2. V shed 8 bases, J shed 1 base, and the junction held 10 bases outside the gene matches. The CDR3 is 16 residues long. In germline, CDR1 is MNHEY, CDR2 SVGAGI.

The V gene is TRBV15, the J gene TRBJ2-2; D is unresolved. The CDR3 sequence is 14 residues long. Trimming shortened V by 3 bases and J by 5 bases, and 10 bases separated the two germline ends. CDR1 LNHNV and CDR2 YYDKDF come from the germline V gene (reference sequence). Written as DNA, the CDR3 is TGTGCCACCAGCAGCGAAGCCCCTACCGGGGAGCTGTTTTTT. It encodes CATSSEAPTGELFF.

This clonotype was recorded a few times. The CDR3 bases are TGTGCCAGCAGCTTAAAGGCAGGTCACTTCTATGGCTACACCTTC. It specifies CASSLKAGHFYGYTF. The V and J genes are TRBV7-3 and TRBJ1-2, with D uncertain. The CDR3 is made up of 15 amino acids. V gave up 1 base and J gave up 4 bases, with 13 bases separating them. The germline V gene encodes CDR1 SGHTA and CDR2 FQGTGA.

V gene TRBV5-4 combines with J gene TRBJ1-6; weak D call: TRBD1 (5 bases). The germline V gene encodes CDR1 SGHNT and CDR2 YYREEE (reference sequence). The V end lost 4 bases, the J end lost 10 bases, and 18 bases lay between the germline ends. This CDR3 is built from 15 residues. The CDR3 sequence is CASSPGRTIRSPLHF. In nucleotides, the CDR3 is TGTGCCAGCAGCCCCGGGAGGACAATTCGATCACCCCTCCACTTT. Full variable domain (remainder filled in from reference TRBV5-4 and TRBJ1-6): ETGVTQSPTHLIKTRGQQVTLRCSSQSGHNTVSWYQQALGQGPQFIFQYYREEENGRGNFPPRFSGLQFPNYSSELNVNALELDDSALYLCASSPGRTIRSPLHFGNGTRLTVT.

This clonotype was seen repeatedly, ten times or more. V gene TRBV6-1 combines with J gene TRBJ2-3; 7 nucleotides align to TRBD1. Germline V CDR1 and CDR2: MNHNS, SASEGT. The ends lost 2 bases at V and 2 bases at J; junction bases unmatched: 7. The CDR3 runs to 16 residues. The CDR3 sequence: CASSERQGPSTDTQYF. As DNA, the CDR3 is TGTGCCAGCAGTGAAAGACAGGGACCGTCCACAGATACGCAGTATTTT.

V and J are TRBV20-1 and TRBJ2-7, with TRBD1 as a possible D gene (5 bases). Germline CDR1 DFQATT, CDR2 SNEGSKA (reference sequence). Trimming took 6 bases from V and 5 from J, leaving 17 bases between them. The CDR3 consists of 13 residues. CDR3 in DNA: TGCAGTGCCGCTTTCAGGGTTTCCCACGAGCAGTACTTC. Translating it yields CSAAFRVSHEQYF.

This clonotype has a count of ten or more. The chain has TRBV5-5 and TRBJ1-5, with TRBD1 matching over 9 bases. V trimming: 0 bases; J trimming: 6 bases; junction bases outside the gene matches: 4. CDR3 size: 15 residues. From germline, CDR1 is SGHKS and CDR2 YYEKEE (reference sequence). The CDR3 region has the DNA TGTGCCAGCAGCTTGGCGGGACAGGGCGGTCAGCCCCAGCATTTT. Amino acids: CASSLAGQGGQPQHF.

This clonotype has a handful of counts. The V call is TRBV10-3, the J call TRBJ2-3, with a possible D match to TRBD1 (6 bases). The germline gives CDR1 ENHRY, CDR2 SYGVKD. V was clipped by 6 bases and J by 0 bases, with 10 bases between them. This CDR3 region has 14 residues. CDR3 sequence reads: CAISAGQSTDTQYF. DNA for the CDR3: TGTGCCATCAGCGCCGGACAGAGCACAGATACGCAGTATTTT.

CDR3 bases: TGCAGCGTTGAGATGGACAGACACAATGAGCAGTTCTTC. It translates to CSVEMDRHNEQFF. The V call is TRBV29-1, the J call TRBJ2-1; D may be TRBD1 (6 bases). The V gene's germline CDR1 is SQVTM and CDR2 ANQGSEA. This CDR3 is built from 13 residues. Trimming took 3 bases from V and 5 from J, leaving 11 bases between them.

The chain links TRBV29-1 to TRBJ2-1; D is unresolved. In germline, CDR1 is SQVTM, CDR2 ANQGSEA. Trimming pared 4 bases from V and 7 bases from J, leaving 11 bases between. The CDR3 consists of 12 residues. For the CDR3, the DNA is TGCAGCGTTGCCCTGGAGAGGAATGAGCAGTTCTTC. Amino acid sequence: CSVALERNEQFF.

This clonotype came up many times. The chain combines TRBV20-1 with TRBJ2-5; perhaps TRBD2 as D (6 bases). V dropped 5 bases and J dropped 0 bases, with 13 bases sitting between them. Per germline, CDR1 DFQATT and CDR2 SNEGSKA (reference sequence). CDR3 length equals 14 residues. The CDR3 nucleotides read TGCAGTGCTGCCCGGGACTCGTACCAAGAGACCCAGTACTTC. This translates into CSAARDSYQETQYF.

Only a few counts were recorded for this clonotype. This chain connects TRBV5-1 to TRBJ2-5; possibly TRBD1 or TRBD2 for D (5 bases each). CDR3 length: 15 residues. V lost 4 bases and J 5 bases, leaving 18 bases between the germline ends. Germline loops: CDR1 SGHRS, CDR2 YFSETQ. The CDR3 protein is CASSLMTRRDETQYF. DNA for the CDR3: TGCGCCAGCAGCCTTATGACGCGCAGGGACGAGACCCAGTACTTC.

The rearrangement links TRBV5-1 to TRBJ2-5; possibly TRBD2 for D (6 bases). Germline CDR1 is SGHRS and CDR2 is YFSETQ. CDR3 length equals 16 residues. Trimming removed 2 bases from V and 0 bases from J, with 14 bases in between. The CDR3 loop is CASSFPRGRNQETQYF. The CDR3 nucleotides read TGCGCCAGCAGCTTCCCCCGGGGGAGGAACCAAGAGACCCAGTACTTC.

This clonotype appeared many times. The V call is TRBV4-1, the J call TRBJ1-1, with D uncertain. From germline, CDR1 is MGHRA and CDR2 YSYEKL. Trimming pared 3 bases from V and 1 base from J, leaving 9 bases between. This CDR3 has 14 residues. The CDR3 bases are TGCGCCAGCAGCCATGTCGTTACGAACACTGAAGCTTTCTTT. Translating it yields CASSHVVTNTEAFF.

In its sample, this clonotype was seen many times. The V gene is TRBV7-7, the J gene TRBJ2-2; D perhaps matches TRBD1 (6 bases). Trimming took 1 base from V and 7 from J, leaving 7 bases between them. This CDR3 comprises 13 residues. CDR1 is SSHAT, CDR2 FNYEAQ, per germline (reference sequence). CDR3: CASSLGGRGELFF. For the CDR3, the DNA is TGTGCCAGCAGCTTAGGGGGGCGCGGGGAGCTGTTTTTT.

This clonotype turned up a few times. The chain employs TRBV3-1 and TRBJ1-1; a possible D gene is TRBD1 (5 bases). The CDR3 runs 15 residues. CDR1 and CDR2 from the germline V gene are LGHDT and YNNKEL (reference sequence). Trimming pared 4 bases from V and 5 bases from J, leaving 17 bases between. CDR3 nucleotides: TGTGCCAGCAGCCCCACGTCGGGGAAGGGGACTGAAGCTTTCTTT. Its protein is CASSPTSGKGTEAFF.

The V gene is TRBV27, the J gene TRBJ2-7; a weak D match, TRBD1 (6 bases). Germline CDR1 is MNHEY and CDR2 is SMNVEV (reference sequence). CDR3 size: 13 residues. V lost 5 bases, J lost 2 bases, and 10 bases lay in between. The CDR3 bases are TGTGCCAGCAGTCCGGACAGTACCTACGAGCAGTACTTC. It encodes CASSPDSTYEQYF.